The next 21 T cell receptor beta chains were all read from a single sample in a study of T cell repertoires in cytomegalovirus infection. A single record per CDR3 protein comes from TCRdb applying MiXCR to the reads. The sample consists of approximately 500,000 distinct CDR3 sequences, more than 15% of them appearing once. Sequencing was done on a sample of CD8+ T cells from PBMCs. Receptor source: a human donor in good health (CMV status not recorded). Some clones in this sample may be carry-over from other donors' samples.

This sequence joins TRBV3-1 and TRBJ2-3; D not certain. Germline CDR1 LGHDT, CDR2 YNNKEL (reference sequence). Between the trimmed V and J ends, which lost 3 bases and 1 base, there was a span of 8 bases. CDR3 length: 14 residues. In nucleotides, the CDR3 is TGTGCCAGCAGCCATGCGTCCCGCACAGATACGCAGTATTTT. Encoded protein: CASSHASRTDTQYF.

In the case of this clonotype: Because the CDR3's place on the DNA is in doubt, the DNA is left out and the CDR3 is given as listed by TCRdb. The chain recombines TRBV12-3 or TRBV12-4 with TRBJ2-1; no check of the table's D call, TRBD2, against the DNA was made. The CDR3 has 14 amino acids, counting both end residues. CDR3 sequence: CASSSVAGGNEQCF.

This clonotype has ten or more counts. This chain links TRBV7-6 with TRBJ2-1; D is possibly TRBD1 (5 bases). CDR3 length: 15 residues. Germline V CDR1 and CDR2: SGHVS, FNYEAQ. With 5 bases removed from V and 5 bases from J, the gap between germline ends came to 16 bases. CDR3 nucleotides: TGTGCCAGCAGCCTCTCACCCGGCAGGGACAATGAGCAGTTCTTC. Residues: CASSLSPGRDNEQFF.

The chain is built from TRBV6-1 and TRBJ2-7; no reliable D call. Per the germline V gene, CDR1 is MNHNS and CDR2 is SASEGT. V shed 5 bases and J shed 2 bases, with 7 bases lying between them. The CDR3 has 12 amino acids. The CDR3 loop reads CASSISAYEQYF. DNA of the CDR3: TGTGCCAGCAGTATCTCGGCCTACGAGCAGTACTTC.

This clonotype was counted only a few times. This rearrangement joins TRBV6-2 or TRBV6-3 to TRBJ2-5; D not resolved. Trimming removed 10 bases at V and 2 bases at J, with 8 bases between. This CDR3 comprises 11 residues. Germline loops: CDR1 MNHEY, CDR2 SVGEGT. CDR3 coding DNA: TGTGCCAATCCGGGTCAAGAGACCCAGTACTTC. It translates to CANPGQETQYF.

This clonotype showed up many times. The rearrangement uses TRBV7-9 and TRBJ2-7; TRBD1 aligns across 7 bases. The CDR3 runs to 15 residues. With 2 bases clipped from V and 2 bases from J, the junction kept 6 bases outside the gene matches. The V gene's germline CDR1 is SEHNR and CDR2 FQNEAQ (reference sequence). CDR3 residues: CASSLLLGQTYEQYF. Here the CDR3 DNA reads TGTGCCAGCAGCTTACTTCTGGGACAGACCTACGAGCAGTACTTC. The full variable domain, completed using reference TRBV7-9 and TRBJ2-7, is DTGVSQNPRHKITKRGQNVTFRCDPISEHNRLYWYRQTLGQGPEFLTYFQNEAQLEKSRLLSDRFSAERPKGSFSTLEIQRTEQGDSAMYLCASSLLLGQTYEQYFGPGTRLTVT.

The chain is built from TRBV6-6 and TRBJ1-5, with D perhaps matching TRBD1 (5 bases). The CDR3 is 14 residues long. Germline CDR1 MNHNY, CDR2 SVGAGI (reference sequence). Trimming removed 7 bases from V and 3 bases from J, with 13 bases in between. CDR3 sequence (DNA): TGTGCCAGCAAGAACCGGGACTACAATCAGCCCCAGCATTTT. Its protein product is CASKNRDYNQPQHF.

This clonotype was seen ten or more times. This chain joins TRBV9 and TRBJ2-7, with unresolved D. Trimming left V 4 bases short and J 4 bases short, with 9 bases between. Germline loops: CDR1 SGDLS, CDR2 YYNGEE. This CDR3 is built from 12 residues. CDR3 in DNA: TGTGCCAGCAGCCCACCATCTTACGAGCAGTACTTC. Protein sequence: CASSPPSYEQYF.

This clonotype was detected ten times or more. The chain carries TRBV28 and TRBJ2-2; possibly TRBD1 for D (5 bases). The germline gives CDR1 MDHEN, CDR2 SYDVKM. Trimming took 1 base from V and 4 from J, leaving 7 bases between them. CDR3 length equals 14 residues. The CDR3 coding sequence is TGTGCCAGCAGTTTATTGGACACCACCGGGGAGCTGTTTTTT. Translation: CASSLLDTTGELFF.

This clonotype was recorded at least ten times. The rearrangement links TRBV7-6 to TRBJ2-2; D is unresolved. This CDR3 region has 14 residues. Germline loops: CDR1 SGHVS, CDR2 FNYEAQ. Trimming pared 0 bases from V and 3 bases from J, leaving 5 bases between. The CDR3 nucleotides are TGTGCCAGCAGCTTAGCGATTTACACCGGGGAGCTGTTTTTT. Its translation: CASSLAIYTGELFF.

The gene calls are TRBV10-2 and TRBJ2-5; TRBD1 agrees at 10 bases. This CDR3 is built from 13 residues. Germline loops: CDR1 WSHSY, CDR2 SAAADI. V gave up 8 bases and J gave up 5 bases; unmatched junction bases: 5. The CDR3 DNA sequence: TGCGCCAGCGAGACAGGGGGCCGTGAGACCCAGTACTTC. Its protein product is CASETGGRETQYF.

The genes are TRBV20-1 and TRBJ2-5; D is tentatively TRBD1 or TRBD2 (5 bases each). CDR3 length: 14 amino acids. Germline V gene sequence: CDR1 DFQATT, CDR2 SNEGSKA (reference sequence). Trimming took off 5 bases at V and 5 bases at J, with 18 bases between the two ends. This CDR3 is CSARRVGAGETQYF. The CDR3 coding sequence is TGCAGTGCTCGCAGGGTGGGAGCAGGCGAGACCCAGTACTTC.

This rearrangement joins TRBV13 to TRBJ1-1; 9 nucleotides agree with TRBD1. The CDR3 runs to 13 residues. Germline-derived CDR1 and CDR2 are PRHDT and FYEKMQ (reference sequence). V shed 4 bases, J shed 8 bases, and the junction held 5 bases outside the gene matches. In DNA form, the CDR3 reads TGTGCCAGCAGCTCCAGAGGACAGGGGGAAGCTTTCTTT. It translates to CASSSRGQGEAFF.

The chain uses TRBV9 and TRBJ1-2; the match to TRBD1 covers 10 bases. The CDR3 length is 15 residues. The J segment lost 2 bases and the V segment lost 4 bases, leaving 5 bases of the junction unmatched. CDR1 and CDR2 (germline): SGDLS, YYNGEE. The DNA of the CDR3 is TGTGCCAGCAGCAGAGGGGACAGGGGAAACTATGGCTACACCTTC. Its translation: CASSRGDRGNYGYTF. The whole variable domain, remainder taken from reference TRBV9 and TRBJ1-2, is DSGVTQTPKHLITATGQRVTLRCSPRSGDLSVYWYQQSLDQGLQFLIQYYNGEERAKGNILERFSAQQFPDLHSELNLSSLELGDSALYFCASSRGDRGNYGYTFGSGTRLTVV.

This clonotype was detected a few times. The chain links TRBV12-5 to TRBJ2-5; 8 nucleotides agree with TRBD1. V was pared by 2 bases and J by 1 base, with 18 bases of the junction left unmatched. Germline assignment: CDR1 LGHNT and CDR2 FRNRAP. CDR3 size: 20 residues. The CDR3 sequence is CASGLPPDRVFSLLQETQYF. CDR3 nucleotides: TGTGCTAGTGGTTTGCCCCCGGACAGGGTCTTTAGCCTACTCCAAGAGACCCAGTACTTC.

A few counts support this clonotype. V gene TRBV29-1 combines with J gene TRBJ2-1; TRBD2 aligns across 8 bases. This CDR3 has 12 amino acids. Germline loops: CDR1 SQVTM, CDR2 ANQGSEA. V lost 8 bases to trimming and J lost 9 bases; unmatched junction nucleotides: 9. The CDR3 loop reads CSIPLGGVEQFF. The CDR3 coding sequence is TGCAGCATCCCACTCGGGGGGGTTGAGCAGTTCTTC.

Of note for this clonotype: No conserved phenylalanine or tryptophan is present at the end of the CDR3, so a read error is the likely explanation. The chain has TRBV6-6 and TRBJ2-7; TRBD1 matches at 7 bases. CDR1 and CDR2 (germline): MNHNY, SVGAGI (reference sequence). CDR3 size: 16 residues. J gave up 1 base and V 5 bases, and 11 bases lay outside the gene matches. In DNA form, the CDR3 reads TGTGCCAGCAGTCCCCCGACAGGGTTGATTTCCTACGAGCAGTACTTA. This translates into CASSPPTGLISYEQYL.

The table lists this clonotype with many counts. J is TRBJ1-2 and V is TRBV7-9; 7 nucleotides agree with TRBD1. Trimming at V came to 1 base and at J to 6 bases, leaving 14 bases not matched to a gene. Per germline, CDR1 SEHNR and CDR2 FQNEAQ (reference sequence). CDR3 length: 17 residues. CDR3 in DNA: TGTGCCAGCAGCTTAGAACGTGGAGGCACAGGGGACGATGGCTACACCTTC. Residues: CASSLERGGTGDDGYTF.

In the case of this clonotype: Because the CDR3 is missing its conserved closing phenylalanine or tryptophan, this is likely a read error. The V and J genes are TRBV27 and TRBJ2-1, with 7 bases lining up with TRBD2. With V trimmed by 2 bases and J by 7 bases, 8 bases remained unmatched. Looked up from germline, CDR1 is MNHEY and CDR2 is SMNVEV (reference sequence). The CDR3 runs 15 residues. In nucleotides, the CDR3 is TGTGCCAGCAGTTTACTAGCGGTTTCTACGAATGAGCAGTTCTTA. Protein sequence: CASSLLAVSTNEQFL.

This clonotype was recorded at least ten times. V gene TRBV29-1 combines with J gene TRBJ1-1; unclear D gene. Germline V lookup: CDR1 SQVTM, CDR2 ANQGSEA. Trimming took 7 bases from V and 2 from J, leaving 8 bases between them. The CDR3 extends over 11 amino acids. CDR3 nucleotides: TGCAGCGGGGAACGAAACACTGAAGCTTTCTTT. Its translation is CSGERNTEAFF.

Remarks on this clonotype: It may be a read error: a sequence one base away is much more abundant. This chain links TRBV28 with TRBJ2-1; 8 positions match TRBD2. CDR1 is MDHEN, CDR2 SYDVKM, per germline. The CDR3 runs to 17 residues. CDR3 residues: CTSSTTLAGSSYNEQFF. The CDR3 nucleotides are TGTACCAGCAGTACTACTTTAGCGGGGAGCTCCTACAATGAGCAGTTCTTC.